The present entry profiles one T cell receptor (beta chain) with its context. The antigen it binds to is not known. No qualities accompany the bases; no much larger clone lies one base away. V is cut back by 8 bases and J by 7 bases, with 6 bases in the junction unmatched. CDR1 SNHLY and CDR2 FYNNEI are derived from the germline V gene. The CDR3 starts with the cysteine, ends with the phenylalanine, and has 14 residues. Only the CDR3 DNA stays, 42 bases, in frame from base 1. The method behind the library was bulk RNA-seq. Sequenced on an Illumina HiSeq 2500. On the study's bioinformatics: In the separate targeted TCR-seq dataset, CDR3 sequences were extracted from raw reads and quantified using MiXCR version 2.1.5 with default parameters. Each TCR-beta clone in the separate targeted TCR-seq dataset was defined by the V gene, J gene and CDR3 sequence taken together. In the separate targeted TCR-seq dataset, clones with fewer than three counts were removed, then only the 90% most strongly expressed clones per sample were retained. The separate targeted TCR-seq dataset calculated Treg-Tconv overlap for each tissue as the number of shared clones divided by the total number of Treg clones, multiplied by 100. TCRdb reworked the public reads: Q25 trimming with fastp, MiXCR clone assembly, productive beta chains retained. All rows with the same CDR3 protein become a single entry with the most common DNA and genes. TCRdb, rather than the study authors, made the V and J calls. This sample holds about 2,600 distinct CDR3 sequences; about 70% were observed only once. Together, the top ten hold approximately 8.4% of the sample.

Memory regulatory T cells were sorted as CD4+ CD45RA- CD25high cells. Whether a tumor-draining lymph node counted as invaded or non-invaded depended on the presence or absence of metastatic tumor cells. Before staining and sorting, T cells were pre-enriched using a Miltenyi Pan T Cell isolation kit. Immunohistochemistry for estrogen receptor, progesterone receptor, HER2 and Ki-67 was used to characterize the primary tumors. Fresh surgical tissue was processed within a few hours after surgery by being cut into small fragments. Tissue fragments were enzymatically digested with Liberase TL plus DNase for 20 minutes and filtered through a 40-micrometer strainer. After DAPI live/dead staining, sorting was performed on a BD FACS Aria II with about 98-99% purity. Sorted cells were lysed in TCL buffer, and RNA was purified with a Norgen Single Cell RNA purification kit including DNase treatment. This sample is drawn from a study of draining lymph node invasion in breast cancer (dated by TCRdb to 2020 to 2021). A note on the overall study: Metastasis in lymph nodes was diagnosed using histology and cytokeratin immunohistochemistry and was confirmed with EpCAM/CD45 flow cytometry. The separate targeted TCR sequencing included lymph nodes from five patients, and primary tumors were also sequenced for three of those five patients. Each patient contributed matched non-invaded and tumor-invaded tumor-draining lymph nodes plus the primary tumor, profiled for both Treg and Tconv subsets. In a separate targeted assay, sorted memory regulatory T cells and memory conventional CD4 T cells were compared across breast cancer tissues by bulk TCR-beta CDR3 sequencing. Paper-wide results and their limitations: Per tissue, roughly 12-25% of Treg TCRs were found to be shared with Tconvs, and this sharing was interpreted as suggesting peripheral Treg induction. Whether Treg conversion occurred in a given organ or whether converted Tregs recirculated between nodes and tumor could not be resolved from the data. Shared TCRs between Treg and Tconv subsets were considered suggestive but not proof of common clonal origin. Some of the top 100 tumor clones were detected in invaded and non-invaded nodes, and this detection was taken to suggest recirculation between tumor and draining nodes. According to the targeted TCR-seq data, Tregs appeared to be more clonally expanded than Tconvs in every tissue, and both subsets had lower diversity in tumor than in lymph nodes. Tracking the tumor top-100 clones was possible in just a couple of patients.

The TCR comes from a female donor with luminal breast cancer. In this chain, TRBV2 is recombined with TRBJ1-6, with 9 bases matching TRBD1. The specimen sequenced was sorted memory Tregs from a lymph node. Sample cell subset or site, as interpreted from the label and publication: CD45RA-negative sorted CD4+ T cells (memory Tconv or effector/memory Treg). The DNA reads as follows: TGTGCCAGCTGCCAGGGACAGGGAAATTCACCCCTCCACTTT. This encodes CASCQGQGNSPLHF.